This TCR beta chain appears in the sequencing data of a study of T-cell memory formation after mild COVID-19. Looking at the study overall: TCR clusters showed largely donor specificity.

Study outcomes and limitations: Chiefly within CM and EM were the contracting CD4+ clones; CD8+ ones were within EMRA.

This clonotype has just one count. Its matching antigen is unknown. TCR alpha and TCR beta cDNA libraries with sample barcodes and UMIs came from 5'RACE using constant-segment primers. TCRdb re-called the 5' RACE reads with MiXCR, one entry per CDR3 protein. The sample has about 200,000 distinct CDR3 sequences, just over 9.5% seen once. Germline CDR1 and CDR2: DFQATT and SNEGSKA (reference sequence). This CDR3 is 14 amino acids long. The V end lost 6 bases, the J end lost 7 bases, and 20 bases lay between the germline ends. The sequenced sample consisted of PBMCs or a T cell subset sorted from them (not recorded which). The rearrangement joins TRBV20-1 to TRBJ2-3, with D perhaps TRBD2 (5 bases). The sequence derives from a man younger than 35 who had mild COVID-19 (a few samples of this study predate the infection). Cell type and time point are not known. CDR3 DNA sequence: TGCAGTGCCATATATCGGAGGTCCTCCAATACGCAGTATTTT. It translates to CSAIYRRSSNTQYF.